The count of the clone carrying this TCR beta chain is one. Relative to the germline gene, one junction end is altered; a read error may explain this. The germline CDR1 and CDR2 sequences are SGHNT and YYREEE (reference sequence). The length of the CDR3 is 15 residues. TCRdb called the reads again in MiXCR, with one record for every CDR3 protein. The data show 200,000 or so distinct CDR3 sequences, with roughly 19% seen just once and about 2.9% held by the top ten. This entry belongs to a study of T cell repertoires in cytomegalovirus infection. V is TRBV5-4 and J is TRBJ2-1; D unclear. The receptor's source is a human donor in good health (CMV status not recorded). Some clones in this sample may be carry-over from other donors' samples. The sequenced sample was PBMCs. The CDR3 bases are TGTGCCAGCAGCTTGGACAGAGGCTCCTACAATAAGCAGTTCTTC. Protein product: CASSLDRGSYNKQFF.